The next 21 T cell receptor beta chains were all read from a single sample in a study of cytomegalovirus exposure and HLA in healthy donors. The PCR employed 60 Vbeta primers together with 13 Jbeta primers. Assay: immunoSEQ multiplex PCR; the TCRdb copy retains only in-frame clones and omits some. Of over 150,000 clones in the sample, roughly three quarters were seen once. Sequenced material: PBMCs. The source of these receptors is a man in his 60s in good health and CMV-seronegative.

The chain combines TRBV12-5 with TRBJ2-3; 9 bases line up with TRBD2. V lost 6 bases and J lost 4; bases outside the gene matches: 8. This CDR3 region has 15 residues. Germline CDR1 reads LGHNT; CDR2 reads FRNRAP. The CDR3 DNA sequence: TGTGCTAGTGGCCCGGAAGCGGGAGGACCAGATACGCAGTATTTT. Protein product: CASGPEAGGPDTQYF.

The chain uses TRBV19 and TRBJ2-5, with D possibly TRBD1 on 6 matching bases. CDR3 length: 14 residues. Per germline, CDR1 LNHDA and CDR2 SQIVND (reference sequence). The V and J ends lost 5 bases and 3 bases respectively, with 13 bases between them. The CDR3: CASSPWTEKETQYF. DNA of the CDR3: TGTGCCAGTAGTCCTTGGACAGAAAAAGAGACCCAGTACTTC.

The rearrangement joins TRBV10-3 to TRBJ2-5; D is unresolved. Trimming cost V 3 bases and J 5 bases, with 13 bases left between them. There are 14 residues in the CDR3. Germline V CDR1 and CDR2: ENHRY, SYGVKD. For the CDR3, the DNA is TGTGCCATCAGTGACGTCCTATCCCCCGAGACCCAGTACTTC. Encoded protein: CAISDVLSPETQYF.

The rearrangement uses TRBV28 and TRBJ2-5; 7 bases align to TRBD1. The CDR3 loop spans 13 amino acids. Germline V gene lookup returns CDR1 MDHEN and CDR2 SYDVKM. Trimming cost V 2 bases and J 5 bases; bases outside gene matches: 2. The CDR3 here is CASSLKGAETQYF. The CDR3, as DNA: TGTGCCAGCAGTTTAAAGGGGGCGGAGACCCAGTACTTC.

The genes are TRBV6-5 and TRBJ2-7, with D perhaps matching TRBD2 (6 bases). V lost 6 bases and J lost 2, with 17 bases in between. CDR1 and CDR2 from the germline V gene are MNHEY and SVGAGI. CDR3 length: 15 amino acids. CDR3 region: CASRSRDSGPYEQYF. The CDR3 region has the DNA TGTGCCAGCAGAAGCCGGGACTCGGGCCCCTACGAGCAGTACTTC.

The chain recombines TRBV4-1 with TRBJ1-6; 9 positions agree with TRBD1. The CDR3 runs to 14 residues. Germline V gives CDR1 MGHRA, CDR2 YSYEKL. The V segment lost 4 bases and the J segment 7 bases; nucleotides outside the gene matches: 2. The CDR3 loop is CASSRTGENSPLHF. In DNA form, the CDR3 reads TGCGCCAGCAGCCGGACAGGGGAGAATTCACCCCTCCACTTT.

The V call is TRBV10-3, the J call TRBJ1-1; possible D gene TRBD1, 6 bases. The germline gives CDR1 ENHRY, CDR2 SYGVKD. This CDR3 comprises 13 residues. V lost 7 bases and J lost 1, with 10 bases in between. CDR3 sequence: CAIKKGENTEAFF. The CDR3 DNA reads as TGTGCCATCAAGAAGGGGGAGAACACTGAAGCTTTCTTT.

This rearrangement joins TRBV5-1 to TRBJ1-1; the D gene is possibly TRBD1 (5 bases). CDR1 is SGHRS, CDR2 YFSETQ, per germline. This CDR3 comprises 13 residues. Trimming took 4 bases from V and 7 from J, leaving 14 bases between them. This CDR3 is CASSTTQTDEAFF. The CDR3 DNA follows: TGCGCCAGCAGCACAACACAGACAGATGAAGCTTTCTTT.

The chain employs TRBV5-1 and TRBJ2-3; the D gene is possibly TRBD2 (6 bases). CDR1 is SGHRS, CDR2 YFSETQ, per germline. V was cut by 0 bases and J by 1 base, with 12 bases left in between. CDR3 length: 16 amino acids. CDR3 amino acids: CASSLGLVSGTDTQYF. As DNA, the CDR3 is TGCGCCAGCAGCTTGGGACTAGTTTCTGGCACAGATACGCAGTATTTT.

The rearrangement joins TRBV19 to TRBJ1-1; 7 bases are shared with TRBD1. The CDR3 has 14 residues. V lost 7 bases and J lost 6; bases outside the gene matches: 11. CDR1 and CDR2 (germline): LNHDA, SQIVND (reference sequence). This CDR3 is CASTFGQGGAEAFF. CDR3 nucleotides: TGTGCCAGTACCTTTGGGCAGGGGGGAGCTGAAGCTTTCTTT. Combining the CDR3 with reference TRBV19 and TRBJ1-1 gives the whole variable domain DGGITQSPKYLFRKEGQNVTLSCEQNLNHDAMYWYRQDPGQGLRLIYYSQIVNDFQKGDIAEGYSVSREKKESFPLTVTSAQKNPTAFYLCASTFGQGGAEAFFGQGTRLTVV.

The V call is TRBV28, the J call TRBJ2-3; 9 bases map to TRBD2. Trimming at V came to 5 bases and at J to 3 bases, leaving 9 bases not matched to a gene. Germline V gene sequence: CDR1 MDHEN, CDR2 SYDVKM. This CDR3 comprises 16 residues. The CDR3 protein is CASSPQIAGATDTQYF. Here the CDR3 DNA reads TGTGCCAGCAGTCCCCAAATAGCGGGAGCAACAGATACGCAGTATTTT.

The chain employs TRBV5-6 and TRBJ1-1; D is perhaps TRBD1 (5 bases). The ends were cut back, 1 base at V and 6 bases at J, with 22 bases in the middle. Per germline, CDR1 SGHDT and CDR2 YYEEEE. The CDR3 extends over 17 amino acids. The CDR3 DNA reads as TGTGCCAGCAGCTTGCTTTCTGGGAGGACTCGAGGGGCTGAAGCTTTCTTT. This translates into CASSLLSGRTRGAEAFF.

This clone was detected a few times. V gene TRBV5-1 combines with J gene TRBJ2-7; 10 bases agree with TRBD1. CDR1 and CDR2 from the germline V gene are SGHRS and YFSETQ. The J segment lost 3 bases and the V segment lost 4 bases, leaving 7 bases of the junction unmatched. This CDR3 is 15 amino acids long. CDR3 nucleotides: TGCGCCAGCAGCGCGACAGGGGGCTCCCTCTACGAGCAGTACTTC. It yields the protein CASSATGGSLYEQYF.

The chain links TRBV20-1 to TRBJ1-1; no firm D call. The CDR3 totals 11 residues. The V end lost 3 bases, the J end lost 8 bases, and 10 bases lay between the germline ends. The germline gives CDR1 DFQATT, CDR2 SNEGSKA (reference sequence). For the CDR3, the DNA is TGCAGTGCTAGTGGTGGCGGAGAAGCTTTCTTT. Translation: CSASGGGEAFF.

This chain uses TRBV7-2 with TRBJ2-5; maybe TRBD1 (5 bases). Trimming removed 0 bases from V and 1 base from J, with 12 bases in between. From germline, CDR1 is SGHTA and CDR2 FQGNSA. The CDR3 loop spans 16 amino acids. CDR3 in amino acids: CASSLAPGRGQETQYF. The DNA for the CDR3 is TGTGCCAGCAGCTTAGCCCCCGGTAGGGGCCAAGAGACCCAGTACTTC.

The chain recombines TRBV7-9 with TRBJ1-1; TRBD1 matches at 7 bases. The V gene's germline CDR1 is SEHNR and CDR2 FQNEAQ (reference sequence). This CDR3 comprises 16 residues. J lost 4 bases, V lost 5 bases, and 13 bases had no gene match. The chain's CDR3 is CASSDTLAGQSTEAFF. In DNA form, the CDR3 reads TGTGCCAGCAGCGACACATTAGCGGGACAGTCCACTGAAGCTTTCTTT.

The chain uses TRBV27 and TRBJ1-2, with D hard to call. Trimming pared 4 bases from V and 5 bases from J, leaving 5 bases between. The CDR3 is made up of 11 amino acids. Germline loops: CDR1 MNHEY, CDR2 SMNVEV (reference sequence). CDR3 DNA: TGTGCCAGCAGTTCCGGTTATGGCTACACCTTC. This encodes CASSSGYGYTF.

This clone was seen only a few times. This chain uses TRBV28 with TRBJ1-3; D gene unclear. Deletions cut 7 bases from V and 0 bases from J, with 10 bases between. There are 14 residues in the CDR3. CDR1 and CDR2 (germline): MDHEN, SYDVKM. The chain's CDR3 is CASTYSSSGNTIYF. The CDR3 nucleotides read TGTGCCAGCACCTACTCGTCCTCTGGAAACACCATATATTTT.

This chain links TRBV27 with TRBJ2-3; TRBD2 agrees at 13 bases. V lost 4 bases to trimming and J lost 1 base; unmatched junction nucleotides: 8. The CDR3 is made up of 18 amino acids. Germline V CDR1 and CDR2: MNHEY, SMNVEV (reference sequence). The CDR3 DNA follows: TGTGCCAGCAGTTCCCCCGTCGGACTAGCGGGGGGCACAGATACGCAGTATTTT. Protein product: CASSSPVGLAGGTDTQYF.

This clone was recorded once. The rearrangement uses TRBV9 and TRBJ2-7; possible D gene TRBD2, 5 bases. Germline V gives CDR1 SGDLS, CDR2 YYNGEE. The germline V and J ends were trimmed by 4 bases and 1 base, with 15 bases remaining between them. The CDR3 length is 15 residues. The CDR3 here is CASSPRTGNSYEQYF. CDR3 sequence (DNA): TGTGCCAGCAGCCCACGGACTGGCAATTCCTACGAGCAGTACTTC.

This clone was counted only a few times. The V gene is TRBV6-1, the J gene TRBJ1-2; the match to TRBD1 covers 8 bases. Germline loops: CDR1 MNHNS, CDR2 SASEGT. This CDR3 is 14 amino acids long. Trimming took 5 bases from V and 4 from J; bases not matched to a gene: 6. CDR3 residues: CASSHTQGGYGYTF. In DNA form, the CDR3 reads TGTGCCAGCAGTCACACACAGGGGGGCTATGGCTACACCTTC.